Below are 26 T cell receptor beta chains sequenced from a single sample in a study of shared clonotypes between healthy human individuals. The protocol was immunoSEQ multiplex PCR, while the TCRdb copy is restricted to in-frame clones and leaves out a portion. The sample gives around 370,000 clones, approximately 96% of which show up once; 0.32% is in the top ten. The sample taken for sequencing was memory CD8+ T cells sorted from blood. The sample's subset: CD45RO+ cells pooled with CCR7-negative TemRA cells. These receptors came from a man aged 30 to 45 in good health.

The V and J genes are TRBV6-1 and TRBJ2-1; a weak D match, TRBD2 (6 bases). The V gene's germline CDR1 is MNHNS and CDR2 SASEGT. The V and J ends lost 6 bases and 1 base respectively, with 13 bases between them. The CDR3 is 15 residues long. This CDR3 reads CASRSSGSSYNEQFF. In nucleotides, the CDR3 is TGTGCCAGCAGGTCCAGCGGGTCTTCCTACAATGAGCAGTTCTTC.

The chain is built from TRBV5-1 and TRBJ1-6, with a possible D match to TRBD1 (5 bases). Trimming left V 2 bases short and J 2 bases short, with 14 bases between. Germline V gives CDR1 SGHRS, CDR2 YFSETQ. The CDR3 consists of 17 residues. The CDR3 DNA sequence: TGCGCCAGCAGCTTCACAACAGGAGGGACCTATAATTCACCCCTCCACTTT. This encodes CASSFTTGGTYNSPLHF.

The chain uses TRBV28 and TRBJ1-4; 7 bases are a match to TRBD1. Trimming removed 2 bases from V and 8 bases from J; junction bases left unmatched: 8. The CDR3 loop spans 15 amino acids. Germline assignment: CDR1 MDHEN and CDR2 SYDVKM. CDR3 sequence (DNA): TGTGCCAGCAGTTTAGTTCGGACACAGGGGGAAAAACTGTTTTTT. This gives the protein CASSLVRTQGEKLFF.

The chain recombines TRBV15 with TRBJ2-3; D is uncertain. Germline CDR1 is LNHNV and CDR2 is YYDKDF (reference sequence). Trimming removed 5 bases at V and 4 bases at J, with 13 bases between. The CDR3 spans 14 residues. The DNA of the CDR3 is TGTGCCACCAGCCGATTATTAGAGGCAGATACGCAGTATTTT. Residues: CATSRLLEADTQYF.

The table lists this clone with a count of one. The chain links TRBV9 to TRBJ1-1; maybe TRBD1 (6 bases). CDR1 SGDLS and CDR2 YYNGEE come from the germline V gene. This CDR3 is 16 amino acids long. V gave up 2 bases and J gave up 0 bases, with 14 bases separating them. This CDR3 reads CASSVASGGLNTEAFF. The CDR3 DNA is TGTGCCAGCAGCGTCGCCTCGGGGGGCTTGAACACTGAAGCTTTCTTT.

The CDR3 bases are TGTGCCAGCAGTTACGCTCCTAGCGGCAGAGCTCCTGAGCAGTTCTTC. Amino acid sequence: CASSYAPSGRAPEQFF. The gene calls are TRBV6-5 and TRBJ2-1; 7 bases align to TRBD2. The CDR3 has 16 amino acids. Germline V gene data show CDR1 as MNHEY and CDR2 as SVGAGI. The trim removed 2 bases at V and 9 bases at J, leaving 13 bases unmatched.

The chain employs TRBV5-1 and TRBJ2-1; 8 nucleotides match TRBD1. The germline CDR1 and CDR2 sequences are SGHRS and YFSETQ. The V segment lost 4 bases and the J segment 7 bases; nucleotides outside the gene matches: 13. CDR3 size: 16 residues. CDR3 bases: TGCGCCAGCAGCAGAATCGGACAGGGTGGGACGAATGAGCAGTTCTTC. It yields the protein CASSRIGQGGTNEQFF.

The rearrangement joins TRBV7-9 to TRBJ1-4; 8 bases are shared with TRBD1. The CDR3 extends over 14 amino acids. With V trimmed by 2 bases and J by 5 bases, 1 base remained unmatched. CDR1 is SEHNR, CDR2 FQNEAQ, per germline (reference sequence). CDR3 bases: TGTGCCAGCAGCTTACCAGGGGGCAATGAAAAACTGTTTTTT. This codes for CASSLPGGNEKLFF.

This clone was detected once. The CDR3 reads CASSIALGGGGSYNEQFF. The DNA for the CDR3 is TGTGCCAGTAGTATAGCCTTAGGGGGCGGGGGCTCCTACAATGAGCAGTTCTTC. The chain is built from TRBV19 and TRBJ2-1; D possibly matches TRBD1 or TRBD2 (7 bases each). Germline-derived CDR1 and CDR2 are LNHDA and SQIVND (reference sequence). The CDR3 has 18 amino acids. Trimming pared 1 base from V and 0 bases from J, leaving 16 bases between.

In regard to this clone: Other DNA sequences within the sample encode an identical CDR3. The DNA of the CDR3 is TGTGCCTGGAGTGTACGGTATGGCTACACCTTC. Translation gives CAWSVRYGYTF. J is TRBJ1-2 and V is TRBV30; D not resolved. V was pared by 0 bases and J by 5 bases, with 4 bases between. Germline CDR1 is GTSNPN and CDR2 is SVGIG (reference sequence). This CDR3 is 11 amino acids long.

The chain combines TRBV5-6 with TRBJ2-1; 15 bases match TRBD2. Germline assignment: CDR1 SGHDT and CDR2 YYEEEE. The CDR3 extends over 15 amino acids. Germline trimming cut 4 bases from V and 7 bases from J; bases unmatched to any gene: 3. The CDR3: CASSRTSGRANEQFF. The CDR3 coding sequence is TGTGCCAGCAGCCGGACTAGCGGGAGGGCGAATGAGCAGTTCTTC. The whole variable domain, remainder taken from reference TRBV5-6 and TRBJ2-1, is DAGVTQSPTHLIKTRGQQVTLRCSPKSGHDTVSWYQQALGQGPQFIFQYYEEEERQRGNFPDRFSGHQFPNYSSELNVNALLLGDSALYLCASSRTSGRANEQFFGPGTRLTVL.

The rearrangement links TRBV9 to TRBJ2-5; D may correspond to TRBD1 or TRBD2 (10 bases each). The CDR3 length is 18 residues. Germline V gene data show CDR1 as SGDLS and CDR2 as YYNGEE. V gave up 0 bases and J gave up 4 bases, with 22 bases separating them. The CDR3: CASSVGQGALAGGETQYF. The CDR3, as DNA: TGTGCCAGCAGCGTAGGACAGGGGGCCTTAGCGGGAGGAGAGACCCAGTACTTC.

As for this clone: The conserved phenylalanine or tryptophan is not found at the CDR3 terminus, so this likely reflects a read error. The DNA is left out, because the CDR3 cannot be placed on it with certainty; the CDR3 is given as TCRdb lists it. This rearrangement joins TRBV6-1 to TRBJ2-3; TRBD2, the table's D call, lacks a check against the DNA. CDR1 MNHNS and CDR2 SASEGT come from the germline V gene. The CDR3 is 12 amino acids in total, end residues counted. This CDR3 is CASSEGLAGFRA.

CDR3 loop: CASSQGQISGANVLTF. DNA for the CDR3: TGCGCCAGCAGCCAGGGACAGATCTCTGGGGCCAACGTCCTGACTTTC. This sequence joins TRBV5-1 and TRBJ2-6; the match to TRBD1 covers 7 bases. Germline V CDR1 and CDR2: SGHRS, YFSETQ. The CDR3 is 16 residues long. Losses at the gene ends were 4 bases for V and 0 bases for J; bases not matched to a gene: 4.

V and J are TRBV7-2 and TRBJ2-2; D not resolved. The germline CDR1 and CDR2 sequences are SGHTA and FQGNSA. CDR3 length: 13 amino acids. Trimming removed 5 bases at V and 7 bases at J, with 11 bases between. Here the CDR3 reads CASSRILGGELFF. CDR3 nucleotides: TGTGCCAGCAGCCGGATCCTTGGCGGGGAGCTGTTTTTT. Variable domain in full (rest from reference TRBV7-2 and TRBJ2-2): GAGVSQSPSNKVTEKGKDVELRCDPISGHTALYWYRQSLGQGLEFLIYFQGNSAPDKSGLPSDRFSAERTGGSVSTLTIQRTQQEDSAVYLCASSRILGGELFFGEGSRLTVL.

The chain uses TRBV5-1 and TRBJ2-2; D call uncertain. The germline V gene encodes CDR1 SGHRS and CDR2 YFSETQ. V lost 5 bases to trimming and J lost 7 bases, with 15 bases between them. CDR3 length: 14 residues. The CDR3 DNA is TGCGCCAGCAGTACAACCTCTCTGTTCGGGGAGCTGTTTTTT. It is translated as CASSTTSLFGELFF.

V and J are TRBV7-8 and TRBJ1-2, with TRBD1 as a possible D gene (6 bases). The CDR3 spans 14 residues. Trimming shortened V by 4 bases and J by 5 bases, and 14 bases separated the two germline ends. In germline, CDR1 is SGHVS, CDR2 FQNEAQ. The DNA of the CDR3 is TGTGCCAGCAGCTATAGGCAGGACAGATATGGCTACACCTTC. This encodes CASSYRQDRYGYTF. The full variable domain, its missing parts supplied by reference TRBV7-8 and TRBJ1-2, is GAGVSQSPRYKVAKRGQDVALRCDPISGHVSLFWYQQALGQGPEFLTYFQNEAQLDKSGLPSDRFFAERPEGSVSTLKIQRTQQEDSAVYLCASSYRQDRYGYTFGSGTRLTVV.

This clone was detected once. The genes are TRBV4-1 and TRBJ1-2; D is perhaps TRBD1 (6 bases). Trimming cost V 6 bases and J 1 base, with 9 bases left between them. The germline gives CDR1 MGHRA, CDR2 YSYEKL. This CDR3 has 13 amino acids. The CDR3 nucleotides read TGCGCCAGCAGGAAGGACAGTAACTATGGCTACACCTTC. As protein: CASRKDSNYGYTF.

The chain couples TRBV11-2 to TRBJ1-5; a weak D match, TRBD1 (5 bases). This CDR3 region has 17 residues. Looked up from germline, CDR1 is SGHAT and CDR2 is FQNNGV. V was pared by 5 bases and J by 0 bases, with 17 bases between. The CDR3 is CASSPGAGGYSNQPQHF. CDR3 nucleotides: TGTGCCAGCAGCCCCGGGGCAGGAGGGTATAGCAATCAGCCCCAGCATTTT.

The chain recombines TRBV6-5 with TRBJ2-3, with D unclear. The CDR3 contains 14 residues. CDR1 is MNHEY, CDR2 SVGAGI, per germline. V was cut by 7 bases and J by 0 bases, with 11 bases left in between. The CDR3 protein is CASTLDRSTDTQYF. In nucleotides, the CDR3 is TGTGCCAGCACCCTAGATCGCAGCACAGATACGCAGTATTTT.

The chain recombines TRBV29-1 with TRBJ2-4; D not resolved. The CDR3 is 12 amino acids. Trimming stripped 6 bases from V and 7 bases from J, with 13 bases between. Germline V gene lookup returns CDR1 SQVTM and CDR2 ANQGSEA. The CDR3 loop is CSVVREHNIQYF. DNA for the CDR3: TGCAGCGTCGTAAGGGAACATAACATTCAGTACTTC.

CDR3 in amino acids: CASSSVDRAKNIQYF. The DNA for the CDR3 is TGTGCCAGTAGTAGTGTGGACAGGGCCAAAAACATTCAGTACTTC. The chain carries TRBV19 and TRBJ2-4; the match to TRBD1 covers 7 bases. V was clipped by 4 bases and J by 1 base; unmatched bases: 4. CDR3 length: 15 residues. Germline V gives CDR1 LNHDA, CDR2 SQIVND (reference sequence).

This rearrangement joins TRBV19 to TRBJ2-3; 7 bases are a match to TRBD2. The CDR3 loop spans 14 amino acids. CDR1 and CDR2 (germline): LNHDA, SQIVND (reference sequence). Unmatched junction bases numbered 6, after V lost 5 bases and J lost 4 bases. CDR3 in amino acids: CASSGGLAADTQYF. In DNA form, the CDR3 reads TGTGCCAGTAGTGGTGGGCTAGCGGCAGATACGCAGTATTTT.

The genes are TRBV6-5 and TRBJ1-5; 8 nucleotides align to TRBD1. The germline gives CDR1 MNHEY, CDR2 SVGAGI. With V trimmed by 5 bases and J by 8 bases, 5 bases remained unmatched. The CDR3 runs 13 residues. The DNA of the CDR3 is TGTGCCAGCAGTCCAGGGGGCTCAAAGCCCCAGCATTTT. Its protein is CASSPGGSKPQHF.

This chain joins TRBV27 and TRBJ2-3; 7 bases are shared with TRBD2. V shed 8 bases, J shed 2 bases, and the junction held 7 bases outside the gene matches. The CDR3 runs to 14 residues. CDR1 and CDR2 (germline): MNHEY, SMNVEV (reference sequence). The CDR3 DNA follows: TGTGCCAGCGGACGGGAGGTATACACAGATACGCAGTATTTT. This translates into CASGREVYTDTQYF.

This rearrangement joins TRBV9 to TRBJ2-1, with TRBD2 identical over 10 bases. The CDR3 totals 20 residues. V dropped 2 bases and J dropped 0; count of bases not matched to a gene: 14. The germline CDR1 and CDR2 sequences are SGDLS and YYNGEE. The CDR3 loop reads CASSVDTSGTPRFSYNEQFF. DNA of the CDR3: TGTGCCAGCAGCGTCGACACTAGCGGGACACCCCGATTCTCCTACAATGAGCAGTTCTTC. Full variable domain (rest looked up from reference TRBV9 and TRBJ2-1): DSGVTQTPKHLITATGQRVTLRCSPRSGDLSVYWYQQSLDQGLQFLIQYYNGEERAKGNILERFSAQQFPDLHSELNLSSLELGDSALYFCASSVDTSGTPRFSYNEQFFGPGTRLTVL.